This T cell receptor beta chain came from a study of shared clonotypes between healthy human individuals. With V trimmed by 5 bases and J by 4 bases, 5 bases remained unmatched. The CDR3 consists of 13 residues. Per the germline V gene, CDR1 is MNHEY and CDR2 is SVGAGI. Naive CD8 populations comprised CD45RO-negative cells positively selected for CCR7, excluding terminally differentiated effector memory CD45RA+ cells. All the donors were Caucasian adults who lived in Nashville, Tennessee. Using immunoSEQ multiplex PCR, the repertoire was profiled, and TCRdb retains in-frame clones only, with some absent. This sample has over 2 million clones, with over 85% found just once.

The sequenced material came from naive CD8+ T cells sorted from blood. The receptor was derived from a young man in good health. V usage is TRBV6-5 and J usage is TRBJ2-7, with 7 positions matching TRBD1. CDR3 loop: CASSPNRGYEQYF. The CDR3 region has the DNA TGTGCCAGCAGTCCCAACAGGGGTTACGAGCAGTACTTC.